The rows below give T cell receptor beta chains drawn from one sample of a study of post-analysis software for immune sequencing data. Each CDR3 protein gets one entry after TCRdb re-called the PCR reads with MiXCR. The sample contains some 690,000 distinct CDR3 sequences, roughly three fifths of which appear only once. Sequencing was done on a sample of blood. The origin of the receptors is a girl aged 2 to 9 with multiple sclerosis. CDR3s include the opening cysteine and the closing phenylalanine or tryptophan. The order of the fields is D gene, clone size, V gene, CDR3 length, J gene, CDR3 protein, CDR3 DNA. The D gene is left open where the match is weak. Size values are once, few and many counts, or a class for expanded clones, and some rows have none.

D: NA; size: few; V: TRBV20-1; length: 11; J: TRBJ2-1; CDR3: CSARSRVEQFF; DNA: TGCAGTGCTAGGTCCCGGGTTGAGCAGTTCTTC
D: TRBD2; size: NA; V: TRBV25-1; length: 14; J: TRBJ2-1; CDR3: CASALAGEGNEQFF; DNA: TGTGCCAGCGCACTAGCGGGAGAAGGCAATGAGCAGTTCTTC
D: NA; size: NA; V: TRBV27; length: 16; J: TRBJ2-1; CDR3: CASSFSTHPSYNEQFF; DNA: TGTGCCAGCAGTTTCTCTACTCACCCCTCGTACAATGAGCAGTTCTTC
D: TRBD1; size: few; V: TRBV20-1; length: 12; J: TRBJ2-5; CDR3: CSATDRAETQYF; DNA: TGCAGTGCTACAGACAGGGCTGAGACCCAGTACTTC
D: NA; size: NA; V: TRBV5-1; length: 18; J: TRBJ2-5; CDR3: CASSLPLRDSTPFQTQYF; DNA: TGCGCCAGCAGCTTGCCGCTTCGGGACTCGACCCCGTTTCAGACCCAGTACTTC
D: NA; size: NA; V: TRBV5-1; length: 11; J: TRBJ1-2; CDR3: CASSLGNFYTF; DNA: TGCGCCAGCAGCTTGGGGAATTTCTACACCTTC
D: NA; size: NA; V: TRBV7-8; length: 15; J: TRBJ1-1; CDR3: CASSLARWENTEAFF; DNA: TGTGCCAGCAGCTTAGCGCGCTGGGAGAACACTGAAGCTTTCTTT
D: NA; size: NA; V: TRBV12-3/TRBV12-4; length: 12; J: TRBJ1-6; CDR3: CASRTGYSPLHF; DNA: TGTGCCAGCAGAACAGGGTACTCACCCCTCCACTTT
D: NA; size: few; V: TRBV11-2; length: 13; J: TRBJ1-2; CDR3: CASSSLEGPGYTF; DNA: TGTGCCAGCAGCTCCCTCGAGGGCCCTGGCTACACCTTC
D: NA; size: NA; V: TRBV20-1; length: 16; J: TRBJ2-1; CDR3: CSAREGYSGLYNEQFF; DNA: TGCAGTGCTAGAGAAGGGTACAGTGGATTATACAATGAGCAGTTCTTC
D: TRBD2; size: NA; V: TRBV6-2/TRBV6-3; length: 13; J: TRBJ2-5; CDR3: CACQRGGRETQYF; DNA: TGTGCCTGCCAGCGGGGGGGCAGAGAGACCCAGTACTTC
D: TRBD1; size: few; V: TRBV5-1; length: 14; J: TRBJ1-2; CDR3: CASSLNRGMYGYTF; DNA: TGCGCCAGCAGCTTGAACAGGGGGATGTATGGCTACACCTTC
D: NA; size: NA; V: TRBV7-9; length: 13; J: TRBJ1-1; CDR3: CAGSFQGGTEAFF; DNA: TGTGCCGGCAGCTTCCAGGGTGGCACTGAAGCTTTCTTT
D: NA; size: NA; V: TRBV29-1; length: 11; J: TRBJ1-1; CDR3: CSVDSGYEAFF; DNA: TGCAGCGTTGATAGCGGGTACGAAGCTTTCTTT
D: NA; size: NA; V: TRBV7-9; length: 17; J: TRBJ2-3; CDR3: CASSFARADGSTDTQYF; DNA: TGTGCCAGCAGCTTCGCCCGAGCGGACGGCAGCACAGATACGCAGTATTTT